This T cell receptor (beta chain) was captured in a study of T cell repertoires in cytomegalovirus infection. Study overall: Recently described HLA-C-restricted plus well-studied HLA-B-restricted CMV epitopes were used. Public signatures in TCR beta pointed to CMV infection and matching HLA type.

General study results and limits: It was HLA-C-restricted CMV-specific TCR beta clonotypes that dominated the response ex vivo.

Worth noting for this clonotype: Antigen specificity is unknown.

Each CDR3 protein gets one entry after TCRdb re-called the reads with MiXCR. This table holds about 920,000 distinct CDR3 sequences, roughly 30% found once. The CDR3 consists of 15 residues. Trimming took 5 bases from V and 3 from J; bases not matched to a gene: 7. Sequenced here: cultured CD8+ T cells from PBMCs, sampled from culture after CMV antigen stimulation. This receptor was taken from a human donor in good health (CMV status not recorded). Some clones in this sample may be carry-over from other donors' samples. The V gene is TRBV12-3 or TRBV12-4, the J gene TRBJ2-1; 7 bases fit TRBD2. CDR3 residues: CASSPASGGYNEQFF. CDR3 coding DNA: TGTGCCAGCAGTCCCGCTAGCGGCGGCTACAATGAGCAGTTCTTC.